The 24 T cell receptor beta chains below come from one sample, sequenced in a study of blood T cell repertoires in COVID-19 (dated by TCRdb to about 2020). Libraries were constructed by the immunoSEQ multiplex PCR assay. TCRdb holds this immuneACCESS table with in-frame rearrangements only. Some clones are missing; in checked studies, unresolved V genes explain under half, and the rest has no known cause. For this sample the table gives 180,000 or so clones, of which around 85% were detected only once. The ten largest make up around 9.5% of the sample. Sequenced: peripheral blood. These TCRs come from a woman over 75 with acute or convalescent COVID-19.

The chain employs TRBV9 and TRBJ1-3; D may be TRBD1 (5 bases). The CDR3 sequence is 14 residues long. Trimming left V 5 bases short and J 4 bases short, with 13 bases between. The germline gives CDR1 SGDLS, CDR2 YYNGEE. The CDR3 nucleotides read TGTGCCAGCAGGTGGGGGGGAGAAGGAAACACCATATATTTT. This encodes CASRWGGEGNTIYF.

The J gene is TRBJ1-1, the V gene TRBV15; D is possibly TRBD1 (5 bases). Trimming stripped 0 bases from V and 10 bases from J, with 12 bases between. The CDR3 is 13 amino acids. Looked up from germline, CDR1 is LNHNV and CDR2 is YYDKDF (reference sequence). The CDR3, as DNA: TGTGCCACCAGCAGAGACGTCCTCGGGGGAGCTTTCTTT. Amino acids: CATSRDVLGGAFF.

This clone came up a few times. V is TRBV29-1 and J is TRBJ1-2; TRBD1 agrees at 7 bases. Germline CDR1 is SQVTM and CDR2 is ANQGSEA. There are 12 residues in the CDR3. V lost 6 bases to trimming and J lost 4 bases; unmatched junction nucleotides: 5. This CDR3 is CSVATGSYGYTF. The CDR3 DNA reads as TGCAGCGTAGCGACAGGGAGCTATGGCTACACCTTC. Full variable domain (missing parts from reference TRBV29-1 and TRBJ1-2): SAVISQKPSRDICQRGTSLTIQCQVDSQVTMMFWYRQQPGQSLTLIATANQGSEATYESGFVIDKFPISRPNLTFSTLTVSNMSPEDSSIYLCSVATGSYGYTFGSGTRLTVV.

This chain connects TRBV7-9 to TRBJ2-1; 9 nucleotides line up with TRBD1. J gave up 6 bases and V 5 bases, and 8 bases lay outside the gene matches. There are 15 residues in the CDR3. Germline CDR1 is SEHNR and CDR2 is FQNEAQ (reference sequence). CDR3: CASSPGQGEGNEQFF. CDR3 DNA sequence: TGTGCCAGCAGCCCGGGACAGGGTGAGGGCAATGAGCAGTTCTTC.

This chain links TRBV9 with TRBJ2-6, with D possibly TRBD2 on 7 matching bases. V shed 1 base and J shed 0 bases, with 14 bases lying between them. Germline CDR1 is SGDLS and CDR2 is YYNGEE. The CDR3 is 18 amino acids. CDR3 residues: CASSVRRGPSSGANVLTF. In nucleotides, the CDR3 is TGTGCCAGCAGCGTACGGCGGGGGCCGAGCTCTGGGGCCAACGTCCTGACTTTC.

The V call is TRBV2, the J call TRBJ1-2; the D is unclear. The CDR3 sequence is 13 residues long. Trimming took off 5 bases at V and 7 bases at J, with 14 bases between the two ends. The germline gives CDR1 SNHLY, CDR2 FYNNEI. The CDR3 sequence is CASSLAGELGYTF. CDR3 nucleotide sequence: TGTGCCAGCAGTCTCGCCGGGGAACTTGGCTACACCTTC.

The chain joins TRBV27 to TRBJ1-2; 9 positions match TRBD1. Trimming at V came to 5 bases and at J to 3 bases, leaving 7 bases not matched to a gene. There are 15 residues in the CDR3. Germline CDR1 and CDR2: MNHEY and SMNVEV (reference sequence). CDR3 nucleotides: TGTGCCAGCAGTCCCCCGGGACAGGGTGACTATGGCTACACCTTC. Its translation is CASSPPGQGDYGYTF.

The chain recombines TRBV19 with TRBJ1-1; D ambiguous. Germline CDR1 reads LNHDA; CDR2 reads SQIVND (reference sequence). V dropped 4 bases and J dropped 7 bases, with 16 bases sitting between them. The CDR3 spans 14 residues. The CDR3 bases are TGTGCCAGTAGTACACAGTCGTCCCGAGTTGAAGCTTTCTTT. Translating gives CASSTQSSRVEAFF.

V and J are TRBV21-1 and TRBJ2-5; the DNA was not used to check the table's D call, TRBD1. TRBV21-1 is deemed a pseudogene. The CDR3 is 13 residues long. CDR3 DNA sequence: TGTGCCAGCAGCAGACACGGTCAAGAGACCCAGTACTTC. It is translated as CASSRHGQETQYF.

This sequence joins TRBV3-1 (or the pseudogene TRBV3-2) and TRBJ1-5; D gene ambiguous. The germline CDR1 and CDR2 sequences are LGHDT and YNNKEL (reference sequence). The V gene lost 1 base and the J gene lost 3 bases, with 10 bases spanning the gap. The CDR3 totals 15 residues. CDR3 nucleotide sequence: TGTGCCAGCAGCCAAGGGGCCCGAGTCAATCAGCCCCAGCATTTT. It is translated as CASSQGARVNQPQHF.

The V gene is TRBV7-9, the J gene TRBJ1-6; D not resolved. The CDR3 spans 13 residues. V was clipped by 6 bases and J by 7 bases, with 10 bases between them. Germline lookup yields CDR1 SEHNR and CDR2 FQNEAQ (reference sequence). The CDR3 is CASSLLENSPLHF. The CDR3 coding sequence is TGTGCCAGCAGTCTACTCGAGAATTCACCCCTCCACTTT.

This clone appeared once. CDR3 coding DNA: TGTGCCAGCAGCCAAGAGTGGAGTCGTCTGGGGAGAGAGACCCAGTACTTC. Protein: CASSQEWSRLGRETQYF. The V and J genes are TRBV3-1 (or the pseudogene TRBV3-2) and TRBJ2-5; D perhaps matches TRBD2 (5 bases). Trimming left V 0 bases short and J 4 bases short, with 18 bases between. Germline V lookup: CDR1 LGHDT, CDR2 YNNKEL (reference sequence). The CDR3 covers 17 residues.

The rearrangement uses TRBV2 and TRBJ2-2, with TRBD1 matching over 8 bases. The CDR3 length is 14 residues. The V segment lost 10 bases and the J segment 8 bases; nucleotides outside the gene matches: 12. From germline, CDR1 is SNHLY and CDR2 FYNNEI. The chain's CDR3 is CATRTGLVRGELFF. The CDR3 DNA is TGTGCCACCAGGACAGGGTTAGTCCGAGGGGAGCTGTTTTTT.

The chain employs TRBV15 and TRBJ1-5; perhaps TRBD1 as D (5 bases). V was clipped by 3 bases and J by 5 bases, with 11 bases between them. The CDR3 spans 14 residues. The germline V gene has CDR1 LNHNV and CDR2 YYDKDF (reference sequence). CDR3 amino acids: CATSRSGFHQPQHF. The DNA of the CDR3 is TGTGCCACCAGCAGGTCAGGGTTCCATCAGCCCCAGCATTTT.

This chain links TRBV6-5 with TRBJ2-5; perhaps TRBD2 as D (5 bases). The V and J ends lost 6 bases and 1 base respectively, with 9 bases between them. Germline CDR1 is MNHEY and CDR2 is SVGAGI. This CDR3 is 13 amino acids long. Here the CDR3 reads CASRQRAQETQYF. CDR3 nucleotides: TGTGCCAGCAGACAGAGGGCCCAAGAGACCCAGTACTTC.

The V gene is TRBV5-6, the J gene TRBJ2-5; possible D gene TRBD1, 5 bases. In germline, CDR1 is SGHDT, CDR2 YYEEEE. The CDR3 length is 14 residues. Deletions cut 2 bases from V and 0 bases from J, with 8 bases between. CDR3 bases: TGTGCCAGCAGCTTTTTGGACAACCAAGAGACCCAGTACTTC. Its protein is CASSFLDNQETQYF.

The V call is TRBV2, the J call TRBJ1-5; possibly TRBD1 for D (5 bases). This CDR3 has 15 amino acids. CDR1 is SNHLY and CDR2 is FYNNEI in the germline V gene. V gave up 6 bases and J gave up 0 bases, with 12 bases separating them. Here the CDR3 reads CASSRTGDSNQPQHF. DNA of the CDR3: TGTGCCAGCAGCCGTACAGGAGATAGCAATCAGCCCCAGCATTTT.

This clone was counted a few times. This chain links TRBV7-8 with TRBJ1-3, with 7 bases fitting TRBD1. CDR3 length: 14 residues. Trimming cost V 5 bases and J 0 bases; bases outside gene matches: 1. CDR1 is SGHVS and CDR2 is FQNEAQ in the germline V gene. CDR3 sequence (DNA): TGTGCCAGCAGCCACAGGGGCTCTGGAAACACCATATATTTT. As protein: CASSHRGSGNTIYF.

This chain joins TRBV3-1 (or the pseudogene TRBV3-2) and TRBJ2-2; maybe TRBD1 (6 bases). With 1 base removed from V and 4 bases from J, the gap between germline ends came to 13 bases. This CDR3 has 16 amino acids. Germline values: CDR1 LGHDT, CDR2 YNNKEL (reference sequence). The CDR3 DNA follows: TGTGCCAGCAGCCAAGGACAGGTTTCGCGCACCGGGGAGCTGTTTTTT. This gives the protein CASSQGQVSRTGELFF.

The chain recombines TRBV10-3 with TRBJ2-2; D is perhaps TRBD2 (6 bases). Trimming cost V 3 bases and J 4 bases, with 18 bases left between them. Germline CDR1 and CDR2: ENHRY and SYGVKD. The CDR3 consists of 17 residues. CDR3 amino acids: CAISDPMLGGLTGELFF. The CDR3 DNA is TGTGCCATCAGTGACCCCATGCTCGGGGGTCTCACCGGGGAGCTGTTTTTT.

This clone was counted between two and nine times. The rearrangement links TRBV5-4 to TRBJ2-2, with TRBD2 matching 8 bases. CDR3 size: 15 residues. CDR1 is SGHNT, CDR2 YYREEE, per germline (reference sequence). V lost 5 bases, J lost 6 bases, and 9 bases stayed unmatched. CDR3 in amino acids: CASRKAGVGPGELFF. The CDR3 DNA follows: TGTGCCAGCAGGAAAGCGGGGGTAGGGCCCGGGGAGCTGTTTTTT. Combining the CDR3 with reference TRBV5-4 and TRBJ2-2 gives the whole variable domain ETGVTQSPTHLIKTRGQQVTLRCSSQSGHNTVSWYQQALGQGPQFIFQYYREEENGRGNFPPRFSGLQFPNYSSELNVNALELDDSALYLCASRKAGVGPGELFFGEGSRLTVL.

This clone was seen a single time. This sequence joins TRBV5-8 and TRBJ2-1; no reliable D call. Germline assignment: CDR1 SGHTS and CDR2 YDEGEE. V lost 1 base to trimming and J lost 9 bases, with 5 bases between them. CDR3 length: 11 residues. The chain's CDR3 is CASSLFGEQFF. The CDR3 coding sequence is TGTGCCAGCAGCTTGTTCGGTGAGCAGTTCTTC. Combining the CDR3 with reference TRBV5-8 and TRBJ2-1 gives the whole variable domain EAGVTQSPTHLIKTRGQQATLRCSPISGHTSVYWYQQALGLGLQFLLWYDEGEERNRGNFPPRFSGRQFPNYSSELNVNALELEDSALYLCASSLFGEQFFGPGTRLTVL.

The chain employs TRBV15 and TRBJ2-7; D might be TRBD2 (7 bases). The CDR3 is 15 residues long. Germline lookup yields CDR1 LNHNV and CDR2 YYDKDF (reference sequence). Trimming took 4 bases from V and 2 from J, leaving 15 bases between them. CDR3 in DNA: TGTGCCACCAGCATAATCGGGGGGCCCACCTACGAGCAGTACTTC. It yields the protein CATSIIGGPTYEQYF.

This sequence joins TRBV5-1 and TRBJ2-3; the match to TRBD2 covers 16 bases. This CDR3 has 17 amino acids. The germline CDR1 and CDR2 sequences are SGHRS and YFSETQ. The J segment lost 3 bases and the V segment lost 2 bases, leaving 3 bases of the junction unmatched. The CDR3 protein is CASSLRGLAGGTDTQYF. CDR3 DNA sequence: TGCGCCAGCAGCTTACGGGGACTAGCGGGAGGGACAGATACGCAGTATTTT.